This TCR beta chain was observed in a study of identical twins. Only a few counts were recorded for this clonotype. TCRdb fed the 5' RACE reads into MiXCR, producing one record per CDR3 protein. This table has 300,000 to 400,000 distinct CDR3 sequences, 10% to 15% appearing once. The CDR3 is 13 residues long. Germline CDR1 DFQATT, CDR2 SNEGSKA (reference sequence). The germline V and J ends were trimmed by 5 bases and 0 bases, with 11 bases remaining between them. Another study also made use of these data, one on yellow fever vaccine responses in identical twins.

The receptor was derived from a woman under 30 in good health. The chain carries TRBV20-1 and TRBJ2-7, with D possibly being TRBD1 (5 bases). The material sequenced was CD8+ T cells sorted from blood. Here the CDR3 DNA reads TGCAGTGCTCTCGAGGACAACTCCTACGAGCAGTACTTC. Its translation is CSALEDNSYEQYF.